The text below deals with one TCR beta chain. Antigen: not known. The record originates from a study of cytomegalovirus exposure and HLA in healthy donors. Whole-study findings and limits: In vitro testing confirmed a few CMV-associated chains as specific for CMV antigens.

This PCR relied on a set of 60 Vbeta primers and 13 Jbeta primers. Sequencing used immunoSEQ multiplex PCR; TCRdb keeps in-frame clones, though not all of them. The repertoire holds approximately 88,000 clones, roughly 72% seen once, with around 5.3% in the top ten. The sample was PBMCs. The receptor was derived from a young man in good health and CMV-seropositive.

CDR3 sequence reads: CASSLGGTSGGGETQYF. Here the CDR3 DNA reads TGCGCCAGCAGCTTGGGGGGGACTAGCGGGGGAGGAGAGACCCAGTACTTC. The V gene is TRBV5-1, the J gene TRBJ2-5; 14 bases agree with TRBD2. The CDR3 is 17 amino acids. Trimming took 0 bases from V and 4 from J; bases not matched to a gene: 5. Germline CDR1 reads SGHRS; CDR2 reads YFSETQ.